These T cell receptor beta chains were read from a single sample in a study of post-analysis software for immune sequencing data. TCRdb re-derived calls from the PCR reads in MiXCR, one entry per CDR3 protein. The top ten clones hold just under 5% of a sample with 650,000 to 900,000 distinct CDR3 sequences, about half of them seen once. Material: blood. The receptors shown here come from a girl aged 10-17 years with multiple sclerosis. CDR3s include the opening cysteine and the closing phenylalanine or tryptophan. D genes are given only for firm matches. Clone size appears in some rows only: once, few, many, or a class for an expanded clone.

TRBV10-3	TRBJ2-1	once	NA	CAISESGRGNNEQFF	TGTGCCATCAGTGAGTCGGGCCGGGGGAACAATGAGCAGTTCTTC
TRBV12-3/TRBV12-4	TRBJ2-1	few	NA	CASKSKPGLPHNEQFF	TGTGCCAGCAAATCTAAGCCAGGACTGCCTCACAATGAGCAGTTCTTC
TRBV29-1	TRBJ2-6	NA	NA	CSVGQSGANVLTF	TGCAGCGTTGGGCAATCCGGGGCCAACGTCCTGACTTTC
TRBV27	TRBJ1-2	NA	TRBD1	CASGTGGGYGYTF	TGTGCCAGCGGTACAGGGGGGGGGTATGGCTACACCTTC
TRBV28	TRBJ1-1	NA	NA	CASRGLLDTEAFF	TGTGCCAGCAGGGGACTATTGGACACTGAAGCTTTCTTT
TRBV29-1	TRBJ2-1	NA	NA	CSVEGRANEQFF	TGCAGCGTTGAAGGCAGGGCGAATGAGCAGTTCTTC
TRBV5-1	TRBJ2-1	NA	TRBD2	CASEVSGTSIRNEQFF	TGCGCCAGCGAAGTGTCCGGGACTAGCATTAGGAATGAGCAGTTCTTC
TRBV5-1	TRBJ1-4	NA	TRBD1	CASSTTGRDEKLFF	TGCGCCAGCAGCACGACAGGGAGGGATGAAAAACTGTTTTTT
TRBV12-5	TRBJ2-2	NA	TRBD1	CARPRTGNTGELFF	TGTGCTAGGCCGAGGACAGGGAACACCGGGGAGCTGTTTTTT
TRBV20-1	TRBJ2-7	NA	TRBD2	CSAKKGTSGYEQYF	TGCAGTGCCAAAAAAGGGACTAGCGGATACGAGCAGTACTTC
TRBV12-3/TRBV12-4	TRBJ2-7	NA	TRBD2	CASSPETSGSYEQYF	TGTGCCAGCAGTCCCGAGACTAGCGGGAGCTACGAGCAGTACTTC
TRBV6-6	TRBJ2-3	few	NA	CASRALSADTQYF	TGTGCCAGCAGGGCCTTAAGCGCAGATACGCAGTATTTT
TRBV7-8	TRBJ1-1	NA	NA	CASSILLARAFF	TGTGCCAGCAGCATCCTCTTGGCTCGGGCTTTCTTT